This T cell receptor (beta chain) comes out of a study of T cell responses to AZD1222 COVID-19 vaccine. This table comes from immunoSEQ multiplex PCR, and its TCRdb copy is limited to in-frame clones, with some not included. The table lists roughly 180,000 clones, approximately 90% of them singletons, with about 2.6% in the top ten. The sample consisted of peripheral blood, taken on day 0 of AZD1222 vaccination. This clonotype was obtained from an adult in good health.

CDR3 bases: TGTGCCAGCAGTGAGACTAGCGGGCGGCACTTCGAGCAGTTCTTC. It translates to CASSETSGRHFEQFF. The chain is built from TRBV2 and TRBJ2-1, with 10 bases matching TRBD2. The J segment lost 10 bases and the V segment lost 3 bases, leaving 9 bases of the junction unmatched. There are 15 residues in the CDR3. Looked up from germline, CDR1 is SNHLY and CDR2 is FYNNEI. Full variable domain (rest looked up from reference TRBV2 and TRBJ2-1): EPEVTQTPSHQVTQMGQEVILRCVPISNHLYFYWYRQILGQKVEFLVSFYNNEISEKSEIFDDQFSVERPDGSNFTLKIRSTKLEDSAMYFCASSETSGRHFEQFFGPGTRLTVL.